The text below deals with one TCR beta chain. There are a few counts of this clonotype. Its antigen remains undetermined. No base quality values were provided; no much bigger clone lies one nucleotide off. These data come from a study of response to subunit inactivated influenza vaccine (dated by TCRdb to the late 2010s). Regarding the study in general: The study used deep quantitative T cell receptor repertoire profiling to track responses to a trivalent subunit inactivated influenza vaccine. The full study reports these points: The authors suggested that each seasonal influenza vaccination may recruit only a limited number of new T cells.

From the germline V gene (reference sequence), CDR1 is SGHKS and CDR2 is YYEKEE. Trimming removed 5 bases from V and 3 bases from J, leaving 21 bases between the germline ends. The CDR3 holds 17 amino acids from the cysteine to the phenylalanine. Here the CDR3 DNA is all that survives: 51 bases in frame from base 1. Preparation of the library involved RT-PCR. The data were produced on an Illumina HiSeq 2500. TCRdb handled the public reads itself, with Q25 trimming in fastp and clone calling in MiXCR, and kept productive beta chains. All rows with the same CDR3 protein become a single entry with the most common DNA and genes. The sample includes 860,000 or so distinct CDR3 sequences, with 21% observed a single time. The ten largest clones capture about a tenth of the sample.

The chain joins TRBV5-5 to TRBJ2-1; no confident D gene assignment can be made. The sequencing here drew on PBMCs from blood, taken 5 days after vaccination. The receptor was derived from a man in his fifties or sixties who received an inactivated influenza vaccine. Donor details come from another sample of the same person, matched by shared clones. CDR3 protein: CASRNRLTSSNYNEQFF. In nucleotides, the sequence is TGTGCCAGCAGAAACCGGCTAACCAGTTCTAACTACAATGAGCAGTTCTTC. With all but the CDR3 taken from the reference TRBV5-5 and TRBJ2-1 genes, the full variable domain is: DAGVTQSPTHLIKTRGQQVTLRCSPISGHKSVSWYQQVLGQGPQFIFQYYEKEERGRGNFPDRFSARQFPNYSSELNVNALLLGDSALYLCASRNRLTSSNYNEQFFGPGTRLTVL.